These T cell receptor beta chains were read from a single sample in a study of T cells in Graves' hyperthyroidism and ophthalmopathy. TCRdb passed the multiplex PCR reads through MiXCR, listing each CDR3 protein once. The table has around 97,000 distinct CDR3 sequences, 47% seen once; the top ten hold under 30%. The sample consisted of blood. These receptor sequences come from a man aged 35-49 years with Graves' hyperthyroidism. Each CDR3 is given with its conserved first and last residue. A D gene is named only where the DNA matches it firmly. Rows may omit the clone size; those that give it use once, few, many or a size class.

j_call,d_call,clone_size,v_call,cdr3_length,cdr3_aa,cdr3_nt
TRBJ2-1,TRBD1,-,TRBV2,16,CASSLYGTGGQDEQFF,TGTGCCAGCAGTTTATACGGGACAGGGGGCCAGGATGAGCAGTTCTTC
TRBJ1-1,TRBD1,-,TRBV10-3,14,CAIKDSGQVRLAFF,TGTGCCATCAAGGACTCGGGACAGGTGAGATTAGCTTTCTTT
TRBJ1-5,TRBD1,many,TRBV20-1,15,CSAGPGQGIYQPQHF,TGCAGTGCTGGCCCGGGACAGGGGATATATCAGCCCCAGCATTTT
TRBJ2-3,-,many,TRBV7-3,14,CASSLTDGPDTQYF,TGTGCCAGCAGCTTAACTGACGGACCAGATACGCAGTATTTT
TRBJ2-7,-,many,TRBV12-3/TRBV12-4,14,CASSATVSSLEQYF,TGTGCCAGCAGTGCGACCGTTTCCTCCCTCGAGCAGTACTTC
TRBJ2-5,-,-,TRBV29-1,11,CSVRSRETQYF,TGCAGCGTTCGGAGTCGAGAGACCCAGTACTTC
TRBJ1-1,-,-,TRBV5-1,13,CASSLGGAAEAFF,TGCGCCAGCAGCTTGGGAGGGGCGGCTGAAGCTTTCTTT
TRBJ2-3,-,-,TRBV30,15,CAWSVLRTGTDTQYF,TGTGCCTGGAGTGTATTACGGACAGGCACAGATACGCAGTATTTT
TRBJ2-7,-,-,TRBV20-1,12,CSAGAGSHEQYF,TGCAGTGCCGGAGCAGGGTCCCACGAGCAGTACTTC
TRBJ2-7,TRBD1,-,TRBV2,15,CASSSGTGFWYEQYF,TGTGCCAGCAGTTCCGGGACAGGGTTCTGGTACGAGCAGTACTTC
TRBJ2-7,TRBD2,many,TRBV6-2/TRBV6-3,13,CASRGLAGYEQYF,TGTGCCAGCAGGGGACTAGCGGGATATGAGCAGTACTTC
TRBJ2-2,TRBD1,many,TRBV20-1,16,CSARGAGTGGTGELFF,TGCAGTGCTAGGGGGGCCGGGACAGGGGGGACCGGGGAGCTGTTTTTT
TRBJ1-4,-,many,TRBV19,15,CASSIGKGAREKLFF,TGTGCCAGTAGTATCGGTAAAGGGGCGCGGGAAAAACTGTTTTTT
TRBJ2-2,TRBD1,many,TRBV10-3,16,CAISDRGRRNTGELFF,TGTGCCATCAGCGACAGGGGCCGGAGGAACACCGGGGAGCTGTTTTTT
TRBJ2-7,-,-,TRBV9,16,CASSLGYYGYTYEQYF,TGTGCCAGCAGCCTCGGATACTATGGCTACACCTACGAGCAGTACTTC
TRBJ1-1,TRBD1,-,TRBV20-1,13,CSPGTGLGTEAFF,TGCAGTCCCGGGACAGGGTTGGGGACTGAAGCTTTCTTT
TRBJ2-3,TRBD2,-,TRBV7-2,16,CASSLPTSDLYGTQYF,TGTGCCAGCAGCCTACCGACTAGCGATCTGTACGGTACGCAGTATTTT